This section outlines one TCR beta chain sequence together with its context. Antigen unknown. The sample originates from a study of OX40 agonist ivuxolimab in advanced cancers. Across the study: Six ivuxolimab dose levels, 0.01 to 10 mg/kg, were given intravenously every 2 weeks. Three individuals attained partial responses, comprising one hepatocellular carcinoma case and two cutaneous melanoma cases.

Clones were read by immunoSEQ multiplex PCR, and TCRdb kept only the in-frame ones, dropping some. The profile shows roughly 11,000 clones, around four fifths of them singletons. The germline gives CDR1 SEHNR, CDR2 FQNEAQ (reference sequence). The germline V and J ends were trimmed by 5 bases and 5 bases, with 18 bases remaining between them. This CDR3 contains 16 residues. General observations from the study: The study found among the lowest clonal expansion in partial responders at 0.1-3.0 mg/kg.

Enrollment shut out patients with autoimmune disease history or systemic immunosuppression. This chain joins TRBV7-9 and TRBJ2-2, with no clear D. This TCR was recovered from an adult with an advanced solid tumor such as melanoma, head and neck, liver or kidney cancer. The source material was CD4+ or CD8+ T cells sorted from blood, sampled in a trial of the OX40 agonist ivuxolimab. The CDR3 sequence: CASSHILSLGTGELFF. DNA for the CDR3: TGTGCCAGCAGCCACATACTATCGCTGGGTACCGGGGAGCTGTTTTTT.